This entry describes one T cell receptor (beta chain). This specimen comes from a study of blood T cell repertoires in COVID-19. Study-wide context: The origin of the acute and convalescent COVID-19 samples was the United States, Italy and Spain. T cells, B-cell-depleted T cells, or PBMCs supplied cDNA or gDNA.

Germline CDR1 reads SGHDT; CDR2 reads YYEEEE. The V end was cut by 4 bases, the J end by 8 bases, with 15 bases between. The CDR3 has 14 residues. Original data processing: The assay estimated nucleated cells by amplifying reference gene primers. Here immunoSEQ multiplex PCR was the method, and the copy in TCRdb shows in-frame clones only, minus some. For V, J and clone size, that table is used; D and trimming come from the DNA. The repertoire holds approximately 100,000 clones, with around 92% as singletons. The specimen sequenced was peripheral blood. The V and J genes are TRBV5-6 and TRBJ2-2; D is perhaps TRBD2 (6 bases). This clonotype was obtained from a woman aged 60-75 years with acute or convalescent COVID-19. The CDR3 reads CASSRPPGTGELFF. The CDR3 region has the DNA TGTGCCAGCAGCCGCCCGCCTGGGACTGGGGAGCTGTTTTTT.